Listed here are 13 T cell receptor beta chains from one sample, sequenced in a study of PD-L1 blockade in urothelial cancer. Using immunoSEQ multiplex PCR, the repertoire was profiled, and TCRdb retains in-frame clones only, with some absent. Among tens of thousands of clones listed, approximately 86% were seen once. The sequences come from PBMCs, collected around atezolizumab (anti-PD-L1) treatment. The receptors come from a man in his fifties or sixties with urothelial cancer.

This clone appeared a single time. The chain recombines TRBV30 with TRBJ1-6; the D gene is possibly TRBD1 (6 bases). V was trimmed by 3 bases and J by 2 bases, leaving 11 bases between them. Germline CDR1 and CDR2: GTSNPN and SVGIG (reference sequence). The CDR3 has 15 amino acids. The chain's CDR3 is CAWSPGGAYNSPLHF. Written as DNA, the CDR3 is TGTGCCTGGAGCCCGGGGGGCGCCTATAATTCACCCCTCCACTTT.

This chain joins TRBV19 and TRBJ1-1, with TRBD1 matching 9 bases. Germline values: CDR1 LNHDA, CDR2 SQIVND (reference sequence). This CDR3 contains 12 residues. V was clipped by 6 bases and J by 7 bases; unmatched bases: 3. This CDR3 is CASSWGQGEAFF. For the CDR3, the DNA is TGTGCCAGTAGCTGGGGACAGGGTGAAGCTTTCTTT.

Here the CDR3 DNA reads TGTGCCAGCAGCCCAGACGGACAGGGGGGAGATACGCAGTATTTT. It is translated as CASSPDGQGGDTQYF. The chain employs TRBV2 and TRBJ2-3, with 10 bases fitting TRBD1. The CDR3 sequence is 15 residues long. Unmatched junction bases numbered 8, after V lost 6 bases and J lost 5 bases. Germline-derived CDR1 and CDR2 are SNHLY and FYNNEI.

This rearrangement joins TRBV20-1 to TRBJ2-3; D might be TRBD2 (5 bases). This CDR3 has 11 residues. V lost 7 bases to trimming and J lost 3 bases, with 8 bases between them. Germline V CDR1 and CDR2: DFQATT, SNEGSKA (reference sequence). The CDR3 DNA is TGCAGTGTGGGGAGAACAGATACGCAGTATTTT. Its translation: CSVGRTDTQYF.

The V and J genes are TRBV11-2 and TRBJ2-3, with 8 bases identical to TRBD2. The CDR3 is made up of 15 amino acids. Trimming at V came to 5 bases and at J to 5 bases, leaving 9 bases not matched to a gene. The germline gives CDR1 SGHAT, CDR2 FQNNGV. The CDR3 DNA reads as TGTGCCAGCAGCCTGGCCGGGGGGGTAGGAGATACGCAGTATTTT. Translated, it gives CASSLAGGVGDTQYF.

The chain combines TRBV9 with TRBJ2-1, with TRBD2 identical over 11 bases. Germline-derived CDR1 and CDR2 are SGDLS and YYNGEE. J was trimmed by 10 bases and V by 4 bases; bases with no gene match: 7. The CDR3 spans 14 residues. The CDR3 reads CASSSGLAAIEQFF. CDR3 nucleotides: TGTGCCAGCAGCTCGGGACTAGCGGCCATAGAGCAGTTCTTC.

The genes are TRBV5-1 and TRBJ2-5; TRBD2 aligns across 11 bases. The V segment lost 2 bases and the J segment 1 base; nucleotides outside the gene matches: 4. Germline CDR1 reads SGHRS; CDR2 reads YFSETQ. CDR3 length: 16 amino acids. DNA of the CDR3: TGCGCCAGCAGCTTTGGACTAGCGGGCTTCCAAGAGACCCAGTACTTC. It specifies CASSFGLAGFQETQYF.

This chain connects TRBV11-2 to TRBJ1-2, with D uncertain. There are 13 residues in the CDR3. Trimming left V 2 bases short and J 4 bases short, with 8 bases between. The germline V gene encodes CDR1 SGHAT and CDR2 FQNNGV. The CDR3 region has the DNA TGTGCCAGCAGCTTATCAGTCACCTATGGCTACACCTTC. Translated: CASSLSVTYGYTF. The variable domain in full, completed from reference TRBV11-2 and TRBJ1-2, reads EAGVAQSPRYKIIEKRQSVAFWCNPISGHATLYWYQQILGQGPKLLIQFQNNGVVDDSQLPKDRFSAERLKGVDSTLKIQPAKLEDSAVYLCASSLSVTYGYTFGSGTRLTVV.

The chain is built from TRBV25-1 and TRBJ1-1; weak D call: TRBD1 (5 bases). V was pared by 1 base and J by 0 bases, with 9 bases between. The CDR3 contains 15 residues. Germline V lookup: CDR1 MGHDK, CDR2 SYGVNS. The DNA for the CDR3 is TGTGCCAGCAGTGAATTCGGGGGAATGAACACTGAAGCTTTCTTT. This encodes CASSEFGGMNTEAFF.

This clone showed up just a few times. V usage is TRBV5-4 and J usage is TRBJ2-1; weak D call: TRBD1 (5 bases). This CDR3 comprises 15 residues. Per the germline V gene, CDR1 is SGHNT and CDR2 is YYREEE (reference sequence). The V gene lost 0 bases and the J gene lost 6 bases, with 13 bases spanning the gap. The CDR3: CASSLGRGIVNEQFF. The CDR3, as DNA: TGTGCCAGCAGCTTGGGTAGGGGCATAGTCAATGAGCAGTTCTTC. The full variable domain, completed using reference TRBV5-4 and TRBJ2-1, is ETGVTQSPTHLIKTRGQQVTLRCSSQSGHNTVSWYQQALGQGPQFIFQYYREEENGRGNFPPRFSGLQFPNYSSELNVNALELDDSALYLCASSLGRGIVNEQFFGPGTRLTVL.

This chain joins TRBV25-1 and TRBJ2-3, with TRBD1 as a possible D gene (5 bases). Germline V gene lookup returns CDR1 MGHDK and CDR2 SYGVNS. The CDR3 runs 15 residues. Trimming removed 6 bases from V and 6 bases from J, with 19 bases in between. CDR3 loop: CASRSTGWEGDTQYF. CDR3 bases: TGTGCCAGCAGATCCACAGGTTGGGAAGGTGATACGCAGTATTTT.

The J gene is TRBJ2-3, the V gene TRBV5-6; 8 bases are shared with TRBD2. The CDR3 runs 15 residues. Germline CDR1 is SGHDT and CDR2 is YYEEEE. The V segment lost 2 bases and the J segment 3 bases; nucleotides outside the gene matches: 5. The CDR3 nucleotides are TGTGCCAGCAGCTTATTTCGGGGGGGAACAGATACGCAGTATTTT. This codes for CASSLFRGGTDTQYF.

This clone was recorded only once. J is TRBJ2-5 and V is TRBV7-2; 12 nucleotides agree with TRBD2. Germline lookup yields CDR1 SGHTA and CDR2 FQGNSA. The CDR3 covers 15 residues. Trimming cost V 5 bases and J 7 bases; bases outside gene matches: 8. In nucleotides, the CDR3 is TGTGCCAGCAGCCCCACGGGACTAGCGGGTGGGACCCAGTACTTC. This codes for CASSPTGLAGGTQYF. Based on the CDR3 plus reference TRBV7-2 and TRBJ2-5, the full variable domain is GAGVSQSPSNKVTEKGKDVELRCDPISGHTALYWYRQSLGQGLEFLIYFQGNSAPDKSGLPSDRFSAERTGGSVSTLTIQRTQQEDSAVYLCASSPTGLAGGTQYFGPGTRLLVL.